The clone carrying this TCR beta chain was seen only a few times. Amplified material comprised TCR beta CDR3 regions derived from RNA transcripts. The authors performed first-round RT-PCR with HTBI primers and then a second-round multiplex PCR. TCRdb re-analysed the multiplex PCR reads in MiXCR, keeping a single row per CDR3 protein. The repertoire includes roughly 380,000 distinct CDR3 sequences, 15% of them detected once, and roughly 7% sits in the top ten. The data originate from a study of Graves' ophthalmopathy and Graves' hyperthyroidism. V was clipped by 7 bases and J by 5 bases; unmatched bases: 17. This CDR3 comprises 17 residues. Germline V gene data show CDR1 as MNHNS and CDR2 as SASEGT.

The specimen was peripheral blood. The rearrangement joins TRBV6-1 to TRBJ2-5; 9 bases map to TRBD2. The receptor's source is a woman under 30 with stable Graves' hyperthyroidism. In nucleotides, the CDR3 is TGTGCCAGCACCGGGGGTCCTTCTCTAGCGGGATGGGAGACCCAGTACTTC. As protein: CASTGGPSLAGWETQYF.